The rows below give T cell receptor beta chains drawn from one sample of a study of beta chain features in type 1 diabetes. The protocol was immunoSEQ multiplex PCR, while the TCRdb copy is restricted to in-frame clones and leaves out a portion. The table shows under 250,000 clones, with about 15% occurring only once. Sequenced sample: naive CD4+ T cells from blood. The origin of the receptors is a man between 25 and 39 years old with type 1 diabetes. Both conserved end residues are part of each CDR3. A D gene is named only where the DNA matches it firmly. Size is stated for part of the rows, as once, few or many counts, or as a class when the clone is expanded.

d_call: TRBD2; clone_size: few; cdr3_length: 15; j_call: TRBJ2-5; v_call: TRBV9; cdr3_aa: CASSVSSGSQETQYF; cdr3_nt: TGTGCCAGCAGCGTATCTAGCGGGTCTCAAGAGACCCAGTACTTC
d_call: TRBD1; clone_size: -; cdr3_length: 16; j_call: TRBJ1-1; v_call: TRBV5-1; cdr3_aa: CASSLGASGGTTEAFF; cdr3_nt: TGCGCCAGCAGCTTGGGGGCCTCAGGGGGTACCACTGAAGCTTTCTTT
d_call: -; clone_size: few; cdr3_length: 14; j_call: TRBJ2-7; v_call: TRBV5-1; cdr3_aa: CASSVTALSYEQYF; cdr3_nt: TGCGCCAGCAGCGTCACAGCCTTATCCTACGAGCAGTACTTC
d_call: TRBD2; clone_size: few; cdr3_length: 18; j_call: TRBJ2-5; v_call: TRBV18; cdr3_aa: CASSPRNQGLAGVETQYF; cdr3_nt: TGTGCCAGCTCACCACGAAACCAGGGACTAGCGGGAGTAGAGACCCAGTACTTC
d_call: -; clone_size: -; cdr3_length: 14; j_call: TRBJ1-5; v_call: TRBV19; cdr3_aa: CASSEHGGNQPQHF; cdr3_nt: TGTGCCAGTAGCGAACACGGGGGCAATCAGCCCCAGCATTTT
d_call: TRBD1; clone_size: few; cdr3_length: 13; j_call: TRBJ1-1; v_call: TRBV19; cdr3_aa: CASTTNRGSQAFF; cdr3_nt: TGTGCCAGTACAACAAACAGGGGGTCTCAAGCTTTCTTT
d_call: -; clone_size: few; cdr3_length: 16; j_call: TRBJ2-3; v_call: TRBV4-2; cdr3_aa: CASSQDAGAGTDTQYF; cdr3_nt: TGTGCCAGCAGCCAAGATGCGGGGGCTGGCACAGATACGCAGTATTTT
d_call: -; clone_size: few; cdr3_length: 15; j_call: TRBJ1-1; v_call: TRBV4-1; cdr3_aa: CASSAPQGLNTEAFF; cdr3_nt: TGCGCCAGCAGCGCACCACAGGGACTGAACACTGAAGCTTTCTTT
d_call: TRBD2; clone_size: -; cdr3_length: 16; j_call: TRBJ2-3; v_call: TRBV5-1; cdr3_aa: CASSLSSGGAEDTQYF; cdr3_nt: TGCGCCAGCAGCTTATCTAGCGGGGGGGCGGAAGATACGCAGTATTTT
d_call: -; clone_size: few; cdr3_length: 15; j_call: TRBJ2-1; v_call: TRBV6-5; cdr3_aa: CASGRTGGFDNEQFF; cdr3_nt: TGTGCCAGCGGACGGACCGGAGGGTTCGACAATGAGCAGTTCTTC
d_call: TRBD1; clone_size: -; cdr3_length: 16; j_call: TRBJ2-5; v_call: TRBV30; cdr3_aa: CAWGQGARLAQETQYF; cdr3_nt: TGTGCCTGGGGACAGGGGGCCAGGTTAGCCCAAGAGACCCAGTACTTC
d_call: -; clone_size: few; cdr3_length: 14; j_call: TRBJ1-1; v_call: TRBV6-5; cdr3_aa: CASSYDPRATEAFF; cdr3_nt: TGTGCCAGCAGTTACGATCCCAGGGCCACTGAAGCTTTCTTT
d_call: TRBD1; clone_size: -; cdr3_length: 14; j_call: TRBJ1-3; v_call: TRBV2; cdr3_aa: CASRTGGSGNTIYF; cdr3_nt: TGTGCCAGCAGGACAGGGGGCTCTGGAAACACCATATATTTT
d_call: -; clone_size: few; cdr3_length: 15; j_call: TRBJ2-5; v_call: TRBV30; cdr3_aa: CAWSVKGSGRETQYF; cdr3_nt: TGTGCCTGGAGTGTAAAGGGGAGTGGGAGGGAGACCCAGTACTTC
d_call: TRBD1; clone_size: few; cdr3_length: 14; j_call: TRBJ1-1; v_call: TRBV5-1; cdr3_aa: CASSLDGTATEAFF; cdr3_nt: TGCGCCAGCAGCTTGGACGGGACAGCCACTGAAGCTTTCTTT
d_call: -; clone_size: -; cdr3_length: 13; j_call: TRBJ1-1; v_call: TRBV2; cdr3_aa: CASPIRVNTEAFF; cdr3_nt: TGTGCCAGCCCTATCAGGGTGAACACTGAAGCTTTCTTT
d_call: -; clone_size: few; cdr3_length: 15; j_call: TRBJ2-6; v_call: TRBV7-2; cdr3_aa: CASSPAGSGANVLTF; cdr3_nt: TGTGCCAGCAGCCCGGCAGGTTCCGGGGCCAACGTCCTGACTTTC
d_call: TRBD2; clone_size: few; cdr3_length: 14; j_call: TRBJ2-5; v_call: TRBV10-3; cdr3_aa: CAIEKAGWQETQYF; cdr3_nt: TGTGCCATCGAAAAAGCGGGGTGGCAAGAGACCCAGTACTTC
d_call: TRBD2; clone_size: few; cdr3_length: 16; j_call: TRBJ2-7; v_call: TRBV5-4; cdr3_aa: CASSLAGGTTSYEQYF; cdr3_nt: TGTGCCAGCAGCTTGGCTGGTGGGACTACCTCCTACGAGCAGTACTTC
d_call: TRBD2; clone_size: few; cdr3_length: 13; j_call: TRBJ2-1; v_call: TRBV30; cdr3_aa: CAGSSGAYNEQFF; cdr3_nt: TGTGCCGGCAGTAGCGGGGCCTACAATGAGCAGTTCTTC
d_call: -; clone_size: -; cdr3_length: 12; j_call: TRBJ1-1; v_call: TRBV19; cdr3_aa: CASSSGYTEAFF; cdr3_nt: TGTGCCAGTAGTTCGGGTTACACTGAAGCTTTCTTT
d_call: -; clone_size: few; cdr3_length: 12; j_call: TRBJ2-4; v_call: TRBV11-2; cdr3_aa: CASSHSGNIQYF; cdr3_nt: TGTGCCAGCAGCCACTCGGGAAACATTCAGTACTTC
d_call: -; clone_size: few; cdr3_length: 15; j_call: TRBJ2-2; v_call: TRBV18; cdr3_aa: CASSPPPGNTGELFF; cdr3_nt: TGTGCCAGCTCACCACCGCCGGGGAACACCGGGGAGCTGTTTTTT
d_call: -; clone_size: few; cdr3_length: 13; j_call: TRBJ2-2; v_call: TRBV2; cdr3_aa: CASDWMNTGELFF; cdr3_nt: TGTGCCAGCGACTGGATGAACACCGGGGAGCTGTTTTTT
d_call: -; clone_size: few; cdr3_length: 13; j_call: TRBJ2-1; v_call: TRBV5-1; cdr3_aa: CASSFPSEDEQFF; cdr3_nt: TGCGCCAGCAGCTTTCCCTCCGAGGATGAGCAGTTCTTC
d_call: -; clone_size: -; cdr3_length: 15; j_call: TRBJ1-2; v_call: TRBV5-1; cdr3_aa: CASSLQSGREDGYTF; cdr3_nt: TGCGCCAGCAGCTTGCAGTCAGGCAGGGAGGATGGCTACACCTTC
d_call: TRBD1; clone_size: -; cdr3_length: 13; j_call: TRBJ2-7; v_call: TRBV6-1; cdr3_aa: CASSGTGLGEQYF; cdr3_nt: TGTGCCAGCAGTGGGACAGGGTTGGGAGAGCAGTACTTC
d_call: TRBD2; clone_size: -; cdr3_length: 14; j_call: TRBJ2-1; v_call: TRBV7-9; cdr3_aa: CASSLLASGGLQFF; cdr3_nt: TGTGCCAGCAGCTTATTGGCTAGCGGCGGTTTGCAGTTCTTC
d_call: TRBD2; clone_size: few; cdr3_length: 13; j_call: TRBJ2-1; v_call: TRBV5-1; cdr3_aa: CATAGTSYNEQFF; cdr3_nt: TGCGCCACAGCGGGAACCTCCTACAATGAGCAGTTCTTC
d_call: -; clone_size: few; cdr3_length: 14; j_call: TRBJ1-1; v_call: TRBV10-1; cdr3_aa: CASSEVYGSTEAFF; cdr3_nt: TGCGCCAGCAGTGAGGTTTATGGGAGCACTGAAGCTTTCTTT
d_call: TRBD1; clone_size: few; cdr3_length: 14; j_call: TRBJ1-5; v_call: TRBV5-6; cdr3_aa: CASSLGQTPQPQHF; cdr3_nt: TGTGCCAGCAGCCTGGGACAGACGCCCCAGCCCCAGCATTTT
d_call: TRBD2; clone_size: few; cdr3_length: 14; j_call: TRBJ2-7; v_call: TRBV10-3; cdr3_aa: CAISWTSGDDEQYF; cdr3_nt: TGTGCCATCAGTTGGACTAGCGGGGATGACGAGCAGTACTTC
d_call: TRBD1; clone_size: -; cdr3_length: 17; j_call: TRBJ1-3; v_call: TRBV11-2; cdr3_aa: CASTARTGASSGNTIYF; cdr3_nt: TGTGCCAGCACCGCACGGACAGGGGCTTCCTCTGGAAACACCATATATTTT
d_call: TRBD1; clone_size: few; cdr3_length: 14; j_call: TRBJ2-3; v_call: TRBV10-3; cdr3_aa: CAISTGDGTDTQYF; cdr3_nt: TGTGCCATCAGTACAGGGGACGGCACAGATACGCAGTATTTT
d_call: TRBD2; clone_size: -; cdr3_length: 15; j_call: TRBJ2-5; v_call: TRBV19; cdr3_aa: CASSIVTSGSETQYF; cdr3_nt: TGTGCCAGTAGTATAGTGACTAGCGGGAGCGAGACCCAGTACTTC
d_call: TRBD2; clone_size: -; cdr3_length: 15; j_call: TRBJ2-7; v_call: TRBV11-2; cdr3_aa: CASSPNVAGSYEQYF; cdr3_nt: TGTGCCAGCAGCCCCAACGTAGCGGGTAGCTACGAGCAGTACTTC